The rows below give T cell receptor beta chains drawn from one sample of a study of blood T cell repertoires in COVID-19. Produced via immunoSEQ multiplex PCR; TCRdb's table is partial and in-frame only. This table has around 100,000 clones, over 75% appearing once. Sequenced input: peripheral blood. Receptors originate from a man younger than 45 in a cohort sampled during active COVID-19. Both conserved end residues are part of each CDR3. The D gene is left open where the match is weak. Part of the rows lack a size; the others show once, few, many or a class for expanded clones.

once,TRBD1,TRBV5-1,TRBJ2-5,CASSLGQGRETQYF,TGCGCCAGCAGCTTGGGACAGGGGAGGGAGACCCAGTACTTC
once,NA,TRBV5-6,TRBJ2-7,CASSGGTTTYEQYF,TGTGCCAGCAGCGGCGGGACGACGACCTACGAGCAGTACTTC
NA,TRBD1,TRBV6-6,TRBJ2-1,CASSYTGTGGSDEQFF,TGTGCCAGCAGTTACACCGGGACAGGGGGTTCAGATGAGCAGTTCTTC
NA,TRBD1,TRBV18,TRBJ2-7,CASSPGQGSGEQYF,TGTGCCAGCTCACCGGGACAGGGAAGCGGCGAGCAGTACTTC
NA,NA,TRBV6-5,TRBJ2-7,CASTFSHEQYF,TGTGCCAGCACGTTTTCTCACGAGCAGTACTTC
NA,NA,TRBV20-1,TRBJ1-1,CSAAYTEAFF,TGCAGTGCGGCATACACTGAAGCTTTCTTT
NA,NA,TRBV6-1,TRBJ2-4,CASSDRYKNIQYF,TGTGCCAGCAGTGACAGGTACAAAAACATTCAGTACTTC
NA,NA,TRBV18,TRBJ2-5,CASSPTQETQYF,TGTGCCAGCTCACCAACCCAGGAGACCCAGTACTTC
NA,NA,TRBV15,TRBJ1-1,CATSRGSNTGRTEAFF,TGTGCCACCAGCAGGGGCTCGAATACAGGGCGGACTGAAGCTTTCTTT
NA,TRBD1,TRBV19,TRBJ1-2,CASSADREGANYGYTF,TGTGCCAGTAGTGCCGACAGGGAAGGAGCTAACTATGGCTACACCTTC
NA,NA,TRBV12-3/TRBV12-4,TRBJ1-6,CASSLGPGSVYF,TGTGCCAGCAGTTTAGGACCAGGGTCCGTGTACTTT
once,TRBD2,TRBV7-2,TRBJ2-4,CASSLGSSGGPGNIQYF,TGTGCCAGCAGCTTAGGTTCTAGCGGGGGGCCAGGAAACATTCAGTACTTC
NA,TRBD1,TRBV13,TRBJ1-6,CASSPSGQVPSGRSPLHF,TGTGCCAGCAGCCCTTCGGGACAGGTACCCTCAGGGAGGTCACCCCTCCACTTT
NA,NA,TRBV19,TRBJ1-6,CASSTRGSPLHF,TGTGCCAGTAGTACCCGGGGGTCACCCCTCCACTTT
NA,TRBD2,TRBV18,TRBJ2-2,CASSPPGLVTGELFF,TGTGCCAGCTCACCCCCGGGACTAGTGACCGGGGAGCTGTTTTTT
NA,NA,TRBV5-5,TRBJ2-7,CASSTATLTYEQYF,TGTGCCAGCAGTACCGCCACCCTAACCTACGAGCAGTACTTC
NA,TRBD1,TRBV5-4,TRBJ2-3,CASSSRDSRTDTQYF,TGTGCCAGCAGTTCCCGGGACAGCCGCACAGATACGCAGTATTTT
NA,NA,TRBV3-1/TRBV3-2,TRBJ1-6,CASSQATGGSPLHF,TGTGCCAGCAGCCAAGCCACGGGTGGGTCACCCCTCCACTTT
NA,NA,TRBV4-3,TRBJ1-5,CASSQEWTLNQPQHF,TGCGCCAGCAGCCAAGAATGGACTCTCAATCAGCCCCAGCATTTT
few,NA,TRBV19,TRBJ2-3,CASSISRGMADTQYF,TGTGCCAGTAGTATAAGTAGAGGGATGGCAGATACGCAGTATTTT
NA,NA,TRBV5-1,TRBJ1-2,CASSLDPGANYGYTF,TGCGCCAGCAGCTTGGATCCAGGGGCTAACTATGGCTACACCTTC
NA,TRBD1,TRBV12-5,TRBJ1-2,CASGLVIGQGEVGYTF,TGTGCTAGTGGTTTGGTAATTGGACAGGGGGAGGTTGGCTACACCTTC
NA,NA,TRBV7-9,TRBJ2-7,CASSLGGSEQYF,TGTGCCAGCAGCTTAGGAGGAAGCGAGCAGTACTTC
NA,NA,TRBV10-1,TRBJ2-2,CASSENSSGELFF,TGCGCCAGCAGTGAGAACTCTAGCGGGGAGCTGTTTTTT
NA,NA,TRBV19,TRBJ1-2,CASSIRAAFNYGYTF,TGTGCCAGTAGTATCAGGGCAGCCTTTAACTATGGCTACACCTTC
NA,NA,TRBV5-1,TRBJ2-7,CASSPTGTGFLVEQYF,TGCGCCAGCAGTCCTACCGGAACAGGGTTCCTCGTCGAGCAGTACTTC
NA,TRBD2,TRBV18,TRBJ2-7,CASSPPTSGGWYEQYF,TGTGCCAGCTCACCACCGACTAGCGGGGGTTGGTACGAGCAGTACTTC
NA,TRBD1,TRBV7-9,TRBJ2-1,CASSHSNVDTGAKQFF,TGTGCCAGCAGCCACTCAAATGTTGACACAGGGGCGAAGCAGTTCTTC
NA,TRBD1,TRBV12-3/TRBV12-4,TRBJ1-5,CASRDRDNQPQHF,TGTGCCAGCAGGGACAGGGACAATCAGCCCCAGCATTTT
NA,NA,TRBV19,TRBJ2-7,CASSIASDTLYEQYF,TGTGCCAGTAGTATCGCCTCTGACACCCTCTACGAGCAGTACTTC
once,TRBD1,TRBV9,TRBJ1-1,CAYTRDRGHNTEAFF,TGTGCCTATACGAGGGACAGGGGGCATAACACTGAAGCTTTCTTT
once,NA,TRBV18,TRBJ1-1,CASSQEQNTEAFF,TGTGCCAGCTCACAAGAACAGAACACTGAAGCTTTCTTT
NA,TRBD1,TRBV4-1,TRBJ2-7,CASSQDRQGDLLGYEQYF,TGCGCCAGCAGCCAAGATCGGCAGGGGGATCTCCTAGGCTACGAGCAGTACTTC
NA,TRBD1,TRBV28,TRBJ2-4,CASTDRLLAKNIQYF,TGTGCCAGCACGGACAGGCTCCTAGCCAAAAACATTCAGTACTTC
NA,TRBD1,TRBV27,TRBJ2-7,CASGIPMGQGVYEQYF,TGTGCCAGCGGAATTCCCATGGGACAGGGGGTGTACGAGCAGTACTTC
NA,NA,TRBV24-1,TRBJ2-5,CATSDPGDNQETQYF,TGTGCCACCAGTGACCCCGGGGACAACCAAGAGACCCAGTACTTC
NA,NA,TRBV3-1/TRBV3-2,TRBJ1-2,CASSQGTGYGYTF,TGTGCCAGCAGCCAAGGTACCGGTTATGGCTACACCTTC
once,NA,TRBV5-1,TRBJ2-5,CASSLEGGQTQYF,TGCGCCAGCAGCTTGGAGGGCGGGCAGACCCAGTACTTC
once,TRBD1,TRBV5-4,TRBJ2-3,CASRKTGGGTDTQYF,TGTGCCAGCAGGAAGACAGGGGGCGGCACAGATACGCAGTATTTT
NA,NA,TRBV28,TRBJ1-4,CASSFVGNGEKLFF,TGTGCCAGCAGTTTTGTCGGGAATGGTGAAAAACTGTTTTTT